This TCR beta chain was captured by sequencing in a study of CD8+ T cells in alopecia areata. The count of this clone is one. Its antigen remains unknown. Germline values: CDR1 MNHEY, CDR2 SMNVEV (reference sequence). The CDR3 spans 13 residues. Trimming cost V 5 bases and J 5 bases, with 12 bases left between them. In alopecia areata patients, both lesional scalp punch biopsies and peripheral blood were collected. Broader study findings: Sequencing of scalp samples also includes resident alphabeta T cells from normal skin. TCR sharing across patients was less clear than in mice, possibly HLA-related.

Extraction and reverse transcription of RNA yielded cDNA as the sequencing template. Sequencing used immunoSEQ multiplex PCR; TCRdb keeps in-frame clones, though not all of them. Here the sample spans roughly 250,000 clones, roughly two thirds being singletons. Sequences were derived from CD4+ T cells sorted from blood, sampled at week 0. This TCR derives from a human donor with alopecia areata. This chain links TRBV27 with TRBJ2-5; the D is unclear. DNA for the CDR3: TGTGCCAGCAGTCCAATCCAAATGGAGACCCAGTACTTC. Translation gives CASSPIQMETQYF.